This T cell receptor beta chain was observed in a study of T cell changes during pregnancy in multiple sclerosis. The protocol was immunoSEQ multiplex PCR, while the TCRdb copy is restricted to in-frame clones and leaves out a portion. The data hold around 69,000 clones, with 80% to 95% observed a single time. The input for sequencing was peripheral blood, taken in the second trimester of pregnancy. The sequence derives from a female donor in good health, enrolled as a control in a pregnancy study.

The CDR3 region has the DNA TGTGCCAGCAGCGCCCCAGGGAATCACACTGAAGCTTTCTTT. It codes for CASSAPGNHTEAFF. The gene calls are TRBV21-1 and TRBJ1-1; the table's D call TRBD1 went unverified against the DNA. TRBV21-1 has pseudogene status. The CDR3 has 14 amino acids.